The 17 T cell receptor beta chains below all came from one sample that was sequenced in a study of spatial heterogeneity in lung cancer. Their target antigens are unknown. Specified time point: sample taken at primary tumor resection. Study-wide findings and caveats: It was found that expanded intratumoral alpha and beta TCR counts tracked tumor mutation counts.

From the 5' RACE reads, TCRdb called clonotypes with MiXCR, one entry per CDR3 protein. The table lists roughly 8,000 distinct CDR3 sequences, roughly 8.7% of them singletons. Here the sequenced sample was lung tumor tissue, taken at surgery. These receptors all come from a male donor with early-stage non-small cell lung cancer.

This clonotype was detected many times. The V gene is TRBV5-1, the J gene TRBJ1-2; 7 bases fit TRBD1. With 0 bases clipped from V and 2 bases from J, the junction kept 7 bases outside the gene matches. The germline V gene encodes CDR1 SGHRS and CDR2 YFSETQ. CDR3 length: 16 residues. CDR3 sequence (DNA): TGCGCCAGCAGCTTGGTTGGTTCGACAGGGAACTATGGCTACACCTTC. This encodes CASSLVGSTGNYGYTF.

In its sample, this clonotype was seen many times. This rearrangement joins TRBV19 to TRBJ1-5; 7 bases align to TRBD1. This CDR3 has 15 residues. The J segment lost 6 bases and the V segment lost 7 bases, leaving 12 bases of the junction unmatched. CDR1 is LNHDA and CDR2 is SQIVND in the germline V gene (reference sequence). CDR3: CASTEGQVVVQPQHF. The CDR3, as DNA: TGTGCCAGTACCGAAGGACAGGTAGTAGTTCAGCCCCAGCATTTT.

The rearrangement uses TRBV5-1 and TRBJ2-1; D tentatively reads TRBD1 or TRBD2 (5 bases each). The CDR3 has 14 amino acids. In germline, CDR1 is SGHRS, CDR2 YFSETQ. Between the trimmed V and J ends, which lost 4 bases and 8 bases, there was a span of 16 bases. CDR3 residues: CASSIGTQRDEQFF. The CDR3 nucleotides are TGCGCCAGCAGCATTGGGACCCAGAGGGATGAGCAGTTCTTC.

This clonotype was seen more than once but under ten times. This sequence joins TRBV12-3 or TRBV12-4 and TRBJ2-1; 10 bases are a match to TRBD2. The V gene end was trimmed by 5 bases and the J gene end by 5 bases; junction bases not matched to a gene: 12. The CDR3 totals 17 residues. The chain's CDR3 is CASSPERAGGPHNEQFF. The CDR3 DNA reads TGTGCCAGCAGTCCCGAAAGAGCGGGAGGGCCCCACAATGAGCAGTTCTTC.

This clonotype is medium-sized within its sample. This rearrangement joins TRBV5-4 to TRBJ2-1; D is perhaps TRBD2 (5 bases). V lost 5 bases, J lost 0 bases, and 12 bases lay in between. The CDR3 contains 15 residues. Germline V gene lookup returns CDR1 SGHNT and CDR2 YYREEE (reference sequence). CDR3 loop: CASSPEGSSYNEQFF. DNA for the CDR3: TGTGCCAGCAGTCCCGAAGGGAGCTCCTACAATGAGCAGTTCTTC.

This clonotype was recorded at least ten times. This chain uses TRBV5-1 with TRBJ2-7; D may be TRBD1 (5 bases). Germline lookup yields CDR1 SGHRS and CDR2 YFSETQ. The germline V and J ends were trimmed by 6 bases and 0 bases, with 13 bases remaining between them. The CDR3 totals 14 residues. The DNA of the CDR3 is TGCGCCAGCACCCCAGACAGCTACTCCTACGAGCAGTACTTC. It codes for CASTPDSYSYEQYF.

This clonotype was counted ten times or more. This rearrangement joins TRBV5-1 to TRBJ2-1; 11 bases are a match to TRBD2. The length of the CDR3 is 16 residues. V lost 2 bases to trimming and J lost 8 bases; unmatched junction nucleotides: 9. Germline CDR1 reads SGHRS; CDR2 reads YFSETQ. Here the CDR3 reads CASSFGLSGRDHEQFF. The CDR3 DNA reads TGCGCCAGCAGCTTTGGCCTTAGCGGGAGGGACCATGAGCAGTTCTTC.

Ten or more counts support this clonotype. The CDR3 reads CASSGSSSTDTQYF. CDR3 in DNA: TGTGCCAGCAGCGGGTCTTCGAGCACAGATACGCAGTATTTT. The V gene is TRBV7-8, the J gene TRBJ2-3; D gene ambiguous. V shed 5 bases and J shed 0 bases, with 9 bases lying between them. CDR1 and CDR2 (germline): SGHVS, FQNEAQ. The CDR3 runs 14 residues.

This clonotype was picked up a small number of times. CDR3 DNA: TGTGCCTGGAGACTAGGGGAGGTCACCGGGGAGCTGTTTTTT. Residues: CAWRLGEVTGELFF. The chain employs TRBV30 and TRBJ2-2; a weak D match, TRBD2 (6 bases). The CDR3 has 14 amino acids. Trimming cost V 3 bases and J 4 bases, with 12 bases left between them. Germline CDR1 reads GTSNPN; CDR2 reads SVGIG (reference sequence).

This clonotype was counted a single time. The chain carries TRBV12-3 or TRBV12-4 and TRBJ2-1; 12 bases fit TRBD2. Germline trimming cut 5 bases from V and 7 bases from J; bases unmatched to any gene: 6. The CDR3 covers 15 residues. The CDR3 reads CASSPTSGSINEQFF. The CDR3 DNA reads as TGTGCCAGCAGTCCGACTAGCGGGAGTATTAATGAGCAGTTCTTC.

This clonotype is judged medium-sized (0.01 to 0.1%). J is TRBJ2-1 and V is TRBV6-6; 12 nucleotides match TRBD2. J gave up 10 bases and V 0 bases, and 10 bases lay outside the gene matches. From germline, CDR1 is MNHNY and CDR2 SVGAGI (reference sequence). The CDR3 contains 17 residues. CDR3 sequence (DNA): TGTGCCAGCAGTTACTCCACCCCTAGCGGGAGGGCCCCAGAGCAGTTCTTC. It translates to CASSYSTPSGRAPEQFF.

This clonotype was counted at least ten times. A much larger clone is a single base away; this may be a read error. The chain is built from TRBV5-1 and TRBJ1-1, with TRBD1 identical over 7 bases. The V gene's germline CDR1 is SGHRS and CDR2 YFSETQ. The CDR3 has 14 amino acids. CDR3 sequence: CVSSVGQMNTEAFF. As DNA, the CDR3 is TGCGTCAGCAGCGTGGGACAGATGAACACTGAAGCTTTCTTT.

Judged by abundance, this clonotype is medium-sized. The V and J genes are TRBV7-2 and TRBJ1-1, with TRBD1 matching 9 bases. Germline values: CDR1 SGHTA, CDR2 FQGNSA. This CDR3 contains 13 residues. J gave up 10 bases and V 2 bases, and 5 bases lay outside the gene matches. Here the CDR3 DNA reads TGTGCCAGCAGCTTAAGACAGGGGGTTGTAGCTTTCTTT. Translating it yields CASSLRQGVVAFF.

This clonotype was found many times. V gene TRBV2 combines with J gene TRBJ2-2, with TRBD2 as a possible D gene (6 bases). From germline, CDR1 is SNHLY and CDR2 FYNNEI. The V and J ends lost 8 bases and 3 bases respectively, with 13 bases between them. The CDR3 covers 14 residues. CDR3 protein: CASREGTYTGELFF. Written as DNA, the CDR3 is TGTGCCAGCCGGGAAGGGACTTACACCGGGGAGCTGTTTTTT. Drawing the rest from reference TRBV2 and TRBJ2-2, the complete variable domain is EPEVTQTPSHQVTQMGQEVILRCVPISNHLYFYWYRQILGQKVEFLVSFYNNEISEKSEIFDDQFSVERPDGSNFTLKIRSTKLEDSAMYFCASREGTYTGELFFGEGSRLTVL.

The chain joins TRBV7-9 to TRBJ1-2; tentative D call: TRBD1 (5 bases). V was clipped by 5 bases and J by 7 bases, with 17 bases between them. Germline CDR1 SEHNR, CDR2 FQNEAQ (reference sequence). The CDR3 loop spans 14 amino acids. The CDR3 bases are TGTGCCAGCAGCCCCCGGGACCTATCTCGTGGCTACACCTTC. Residues: CASSPRDLSRGYTF. Complete variable domain (other parts from reference TRBV7-9 and TRBJ1-2): DTGVSQNPRHKITKRGQNVTFRCDPISEHNRLYWYRQTLGQGPEFLTYFQNEAQLEKSRLLSDRFSAERPKGSFSTLEIQRTEQGDSAMYLCASSPRDLSRGYTFGSGTRLTVV.

The chain recombines TRBV15 with TRBJ2-7; D remains unclear. Germline values: CDR1 LNHNV, CDR2 YYDKDF (reference sequence). V was pared by 0 bases and J by 2 bases, with 11 bases between. This CDR3 has 15 amino acids. CDR3 protein: CATSRDPLEAYEQYF. The CDR3 region has the DNA TGTGCCACCAGCAGAGATCCCCTCGAAGCCTACGAGCAGTACTTC.

This clonotype ranks as medium-sized. The chain has TRBV12-3 or TRBV12-4 and TRBJ2-1, with 9 bases aligning to TRBD2. The V segment lost 5 bases and the J segment 1 base; nucleotides outside the gene matches: 3. The CDR3 totals 15 residues. The CDR3 DNA follows: TGTGCCAGCAGTGAGACTAGCGGATCCTACAATGAGCAGTTCTTC. Its protein is CASSETSGSYNEQFF.